This TCR beta chain was sequenced for a study of blood T cell repertoires in COVID-19. This clone was detected a few times. Libraries were prepared by immunoSEQ multiplex PCR; TCRdb keeps only in-frame clonotypes and omits some of them. Here the sample spans a few hundred thousand clones, 65% to 85% being singletons. The CDR3 has 16 residues. The germline V gene has CDR1 MRHNA and CDR2 SNTAGT. Trimming removed 2 bases from V and 6 bases from J, with 18 bases in between. The sequencing input was peripheral blood. The chain combines TRBV6-4 with TRBJ2-3, with D maybe TRBD2 (5 bases). The clonotype comes from a woman between 45 and 65 years old with acute or convalescent COVID-19. The CDR3 DNA follows: TGTGCCAGCAGTGACGGGAGCGGCACGACGGGGGATACGCAGTATTTT. It translates to CASSDGSGTTGDTQYF.